The TCR beta chain described here comes from a study of identical twins. With 0 bases removed from V and 3 bases from J, the gap between germline ends came to 18 bases. Looked up from germline, CDR1 is MGHRA and CDR2 is YSYEKL. The CDR3 extends over 17 amino acids. A universal primer site was added by template switching, and unique molecular identifiers were carried by the cDNA. MiXCR, run by TCRdb on the 5' RACE reads, gives a single entry per CDR3 protein. The sample has over 200,000 distinct CDR3 sequences; 5% to 7% are singletons. This sample was also put to use in a study of T cells expressing NK-cell markers. That study adds: A few donors showed these clonotypes also leading the CD3+CD56-NKG2C+ fraction.

Sequencing was performed on CD8+ T cells sorted from blood. The TCR comes from a woman in her late teens or twenties in good health. The gene calls are TRBV4-1 and TRBJ2-7; D is possibly TRBD2 (6 bases). The CDR3 reads CASSQDVRAGLYYEQYF. CDR3 DNA: TGCGCCAGCAGCCAAGATGTTCGGGCGGGGCTGTACTACGAGCAGTACTTC.